Listed here are 22 T cell receptor beta chains from one sample, sequenced in a study of cytomegalovirus exposure and HLA in healthy donors. Use of 60 Vbeta and 13 Jbeta primers characterized the PCR. TCRdb keeps only in-frame clones here, not all; method: immunoSEQ multiplex PCR. The table has roughly 120,000 clones, 75% to 90% seen once. The sample was PBMCs. These receptors were taken from a man aged 25 to 40 in good health and CMV-seronegative.

Only one count was recorded for this clone. V gene TRBV27 combines with J gene TRBJ2-7; 14 positions agree with TRBD2. CDR3 length: 16 amino acids. Per the germline V gene, CDR1 is MNHEY and CDR2 is SMNVEV (reference sequence). The V gene end was trimmed by 4 bases and the J gene end by 8 bases; junction bases not matched to a gene: 10. CDR3 DNA sequence: TGTGCCAGCAGTTACGGGACTAGCGGGAGAGAAAGAAAGCAGTACTTC. Translated: CASSYGTSGRERKQYF.

V and J are TRBV7-8 and TRBJ2-6; 11 positions agree with TRBD1. This CDR3 region has 18 residues. Germline lookup yields CDR1 SGHVS and CDR2 FQNEAQ. The junction had 7 bases not matched to a gene; V was cut back by 5 bases and J by 1 base. DNA of the CDR3: TGTGCCAGCAGCCCCCAAGGACAGGGGGCATCTGGGGCCAACGTCCTGACTTTC. Its translation: CASSPQGQGASGANVLTF.

In this sample, this clone turned up a few times. The chain has TRBV4-3 and TRBJ2-7; D unresolved. There are 14 residues in the CDR3. Trimming removed 0 bases at V and 2 bases at J, with 8 bases between. CDR1 and CDR2 from the germline V gene are LGHNA and YSLEER. The CDR3 region has the DNA TGCGCCAGCAGCCAAGATCGTACAGCCTACGAGCAGTACTTC. Its translation is CASSQDRTAYEQYF.

CDR3 in DNA: TGTGCCAGCAGCATTGATGTCGGGTTGGGCGAGCAGTACTTC. This codes for CASSIDVGLGEQYF. This chain connects TRBV7-2 to TRBJ2-7; D remains ambiguous. Germline CDR1 is SGHTA and CDR2 is FQGNSA. There are 14 residues in the CDR3. Trimming took 5 bases from V and 6 from J, leaving 17 bases between them.

This clone was detected once. One junction end disagrees with the germline gene, perhaps due to a read error. The gene calls are TRBV28 and TRBJ1-1, with TRBD1 matching 9 bases. CDR3 length: 15 residues. Germline CDR1 is MDHEN and CDR2 is SYDVKM. The CDR3 loop reads CASSPAGQGNAEAFF. CDR3 DNA: TGTGCCAGCAGTCCGGCTGGACAGGGGAACGCTGAAGCTTTCTTT. The full variable domain, rest sourced from reference TRBV28 and TRBJ1-1, is DVKVTQSSRYLVKRTGEKVFLECVQDMDHENMFWYRQDPGLGLRLIYFSYDVKMKEKGDIPEGYSVSREKKERFSLILESASTNQTSMYLCASSPAGQGNAEAFFGQGTRLTVV.

The chain uses TRBV14 and TRBJ1-3; D perhaps matches TRBD1 (6 bases). Germline V lookup: CDR1 SGHDN, CDR2 FVKESK. The CDR3 has 16 amino acids. V was cut by 4 bases and J by 0 bases, with 13 bases left in between. This chain's CDR3 is CASSRPGTTSGNTIYF. The CDR3 DNA reads TGTGCCAGCAGCCGACCCGGGACAACCTCTGGAAACACCATATATTTT.

About this clone itself: The germline gene is not matched at one end of the junction; a read error may be the cause. The rearrangement uses TRBV7-7 and TRBJ2-1; 7 bases line up with TRBD2. This CDR3 has 13 amino acids. Germline values: CDR1 SSHAT, CDR2 FNYEAQ (reference sequence). DNA for the CDR3: TGTGCTAGCAGCTCTGGGGGGGGTTATGAGCAGTTCTTC. It codes for CASSSGGGYEQFF.

The chain carries TRBV19 and TRBJ1-5; D is unresolved. From germline, CDR1 is LNHDA and CDR2 SQIVND (reference sequence). The CDR3 spans 14 residues. V dropped 7 bases and J dropped 1 base, with 11 bases sitting between them. In DNA, the CDR3 is TGTGCCAGTAAGTGGTACACCAGCAATCAGCCCCAGCATTTT. This translates into CASKWYTSNQPQHF.

The CDR3 DNA follows: TGTGCCAGCCAGGACAGAGGACCCTATAGCAATCAGCCCCAGCATTTT. Translation gives CASQDRGPYSNQPQHF. The V gene is TRBV2, the J gene TRBJ1-5; D might be TRBD1 (6 bases). Germline CDR1 is SNHLY and CDR2 is FYNNEI. The CDR3 covers 16 residues. The V and J ends lost 8 bases and 0 bases respectively, with 17 bases between them.

This clone was recorded a few times. The V call is TRBV9, the J call TRBJ1-1; unclear D gene. Trimming pared 2 bases from V and 3 bases from J, leaving 11 bases between. The germline V gene encodes CDR1 SGDLS and CDR2 YYNGEE. The CDR3 extends over 14 amino acids. Here the CDR3 reads CASSVGTLDTEAFF. The CDR3 DNA is TGTGCCAGCAGCGTGGGCACTTTGGACACTGAAGCTTTCTTT.

This chain links TRBV28 with TRBJ1-2; D might be TRBD1 (6 bases). CDR1 and CDR2 (germline): MDHEN, SYDVKM. The CDR3 totals 15 residues. V lost 2 bases and J 4 bases, leaving 14 bases between the germline ends. The CDR3 sequence: CASSLGGAISYGYTF. DNA for the CDR3: TGTGCCAGCAGTTTAGGGGGGGCGATTTCCTATGGCTACACCTTC.

The V call is TRBV4-1, the J call TRBJ2-5, with D perhaps TRBD1 (5 bases). The J call may be incorrect, as the DNA end agrees better with TRBJ2-7. The CDR3 totals 15 residues. Germline CDR1 and CDR2: MGHRA and YSYEKL. CDR3 bases: TGCGCCAGCAGCGAAGTCCCAGGGAACTCCTACGAGCAGTACTTC. Residues: CASSEVPGNSYEQYF.

The chain recombines TRBV10-1 with TRBJ2-1, with D possibly being TRBD1 (5 bases). The CDR3 is 12 residues long. Deletions cut 6 bases from V and 7 bases from J, with 10 bases between. Germline V gives CDR1 WNHNN, CDR2 SYGVQD (reference sequence). The CDR3 bases are TGCGCCAGCAGCGGTGGGGCGAATGAGCAGTTCTTC. Amino acid sequence: CASSGGANEQFF.

This rearrangement joins TRBV19 to TRBJ1-1, with no clear D. Trimming took 9 bases from V and 1 from J, leaving 21 bases between them. Germline assignment: CDR1 LNHDA and CDR2 SQIVND (reference sequence). The CDR3 is made up of 16 amino acids. DNA for the CDR3: TGTGCCAGCTCCTTAGGGTCTCGGGGAGCGAACACTGAAGCTTTCTTT. This codes for CASSLGSRGANTEAFF.

This clone was detected once. An end of the junction differs from the germline gene, which may be a read error. J is TRBJ2-1 and V is TRBV2, with 8 bases that match TRBD1. CDR1 and CDR2 from the germline V gene are SNHLY and FYNNEI. The CDR3 sequence is 13 residues long. The CDR3: CASSGIPDREPFF. The CDR3 DNA is TGTGCCAGCAGTGGTATCCCGGACAGGGAGCCGTTCTTC.

The chain joins TRBV5-8 to TRBJ2-1; 9 bases map to TRBD1. The V gene end was trimmed by 4 bases and the J gene end by 5 bases; junction bases not matched to a gene: 4. This CDR3 is 14 amino acids long. From germline, CDR1 is SGHTS and CDR2 YDEGEE. The CDR3: CASSTGTGNNEQFF. The CDR3 DNA follows: TGTGCCAGCAGCACCGGGACAGGGAACAATGAGCAGTTCTTC.

The CDR3 nucleotides read TGTGCCAGTAGTGTTCTAGCGGGATCCCCCGAGCAGTACTTC. As protein: CASSVLAGSPEQYF. V gene TRBV19 combines with J gene TRBJ2-7, with 9 bases aligning to TRBD2. The germline V gene has CDR1 LNHDA and CDR2 SQIVND (reference sequence). V lost 5 bases and J lost 6; bases outside the gene matches: 8. This CDR3 has 14 amino acids.

This clone was counted only a few times. The chain employs TRBV6-1 and TRBJ2-7, with TRBD1 identical over 9 bases. Trimming removed 1 base from V and 2 bases from J; junction bases left unmatched: 3. The CDR3 spans 15 residues. Germline V gives CDR1 MNHNS, CDR2 SASEGT. This chain's CDR3 is CASSEGRQGAYEQYF. As DNA, the CDR3 is TGTGCCAGCAGTGAAGGACGACAGGGGGCCTACGAGCAGTACTTC.

The genes are TRBV4-3 and TRBJ2-3; TRBD2 is a possible D gene (5 bases). This CDR3 has 14 residues. Germline CDR1 and CDR2: LGHNA and YSLEER. The V and J ends lost 1 base and 4 bases respectively, with 9 bases between them. The CDR3, as DNA: TGCGCCAGCAGCCAAGGGAGCGGTTCAGATACGCAGTATTTT. Amino acids: CASSQGSGSDTQYF.

The rearrangement links TRBV15 to TRBJ2-5; 9 bases match TRBD2. CDR3 length: 16 residues. J lost 0 bases, V lost 2 bases, and 4 bases had no gene match. Germline-derived CDR1 and CDR2 are LNHNV and YYDKDF (reference sequence). CDR3 in DNA: TGTGCCACCAGCAGATTGACTAGCGGAAACCAAGAGACCCAGTACTTC. It is translated as CATSRLTSGNQETQYF.

This chain joins TRBV7-9 and TRBJ1-1, with D maybe TRBD1 (5 bases). The CDR3 is 13 residues long. Per the germline V gene, CDR1 is SEHNR and CDR2 is FQNEAQ (reference sequence). Trimming removed 6 bases from V and 5 bases from J, with 13 bases in between. CDR3 sequence: CASRAQVFTEAFF. The CDR3 DNA follows: TGTGCCAGCAGAGCACAGGTTTTTACTGAAGCTTTCTTT.

This rearrangement joins TRBV30 to TRBJ2-1, with 8 bases matching TRBD1. Losses at the gene ends were 3 bases for V and 11 bases for J; bases not matched to a gene: 6. The CDR3 totals 12 residues. Germline CDR1 reads GTSNPN; CDR2 reads SVGIG (reference sequence). In nucleotides, the CDR3 is TGTGCCTGGAGCCCTACAGGGGGTCAGCAGTTCTTC. Amino acids: CAWSPTGGQQFF.